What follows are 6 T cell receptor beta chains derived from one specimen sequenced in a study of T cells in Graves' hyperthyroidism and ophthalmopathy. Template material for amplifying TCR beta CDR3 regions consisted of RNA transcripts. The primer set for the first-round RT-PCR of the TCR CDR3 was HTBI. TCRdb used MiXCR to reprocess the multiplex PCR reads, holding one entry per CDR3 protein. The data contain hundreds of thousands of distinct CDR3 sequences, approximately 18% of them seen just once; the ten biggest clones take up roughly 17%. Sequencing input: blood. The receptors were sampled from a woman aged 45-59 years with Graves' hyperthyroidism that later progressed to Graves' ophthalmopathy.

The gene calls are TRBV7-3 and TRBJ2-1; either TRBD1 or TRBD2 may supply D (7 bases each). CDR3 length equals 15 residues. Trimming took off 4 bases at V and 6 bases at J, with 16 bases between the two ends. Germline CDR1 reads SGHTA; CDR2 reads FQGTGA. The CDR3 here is CASSWGGGGPNEQFF. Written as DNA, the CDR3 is TGTGCCAGCAGCTGGGGGGGAGGGGGCCCCAATGAGCAGTTCTTC.

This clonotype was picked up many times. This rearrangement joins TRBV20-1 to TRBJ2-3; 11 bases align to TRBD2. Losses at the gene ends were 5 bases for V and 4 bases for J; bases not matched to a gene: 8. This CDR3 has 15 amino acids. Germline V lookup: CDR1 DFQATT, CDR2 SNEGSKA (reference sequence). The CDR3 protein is CSALPGTSGSDTQYF. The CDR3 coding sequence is TGCAGTGCTTTGCCCGGGACTAGCGGTTCAGATACGCAGTATTTT.

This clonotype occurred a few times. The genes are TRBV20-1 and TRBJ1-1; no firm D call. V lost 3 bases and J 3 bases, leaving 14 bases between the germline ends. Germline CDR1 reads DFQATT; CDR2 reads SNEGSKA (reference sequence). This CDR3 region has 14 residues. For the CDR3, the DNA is TGCAGTGCTAGCCCCGTGGGTGGAGACACTGAAGCTTTCTTT. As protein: CSASPVGGDTEAFF.

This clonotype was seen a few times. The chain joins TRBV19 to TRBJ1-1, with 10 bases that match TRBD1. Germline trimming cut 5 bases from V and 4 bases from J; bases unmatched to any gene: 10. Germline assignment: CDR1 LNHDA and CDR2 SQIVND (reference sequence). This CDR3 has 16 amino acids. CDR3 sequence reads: CASSPNPGQGGTEAFF. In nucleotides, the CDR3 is TGTGCCAGTAGTCCAAACCCCGGACAGGGGGGCACTGAAGCTTTCTTT.

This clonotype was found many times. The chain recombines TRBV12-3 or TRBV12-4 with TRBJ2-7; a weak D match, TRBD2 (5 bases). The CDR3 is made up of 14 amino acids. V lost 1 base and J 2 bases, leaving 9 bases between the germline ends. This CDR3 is CASSLEAGPYEQYF. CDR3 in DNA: TGTGCCAGCAGTTTAGAGGCGGGCCCCTACGAGCAGTACTTC.

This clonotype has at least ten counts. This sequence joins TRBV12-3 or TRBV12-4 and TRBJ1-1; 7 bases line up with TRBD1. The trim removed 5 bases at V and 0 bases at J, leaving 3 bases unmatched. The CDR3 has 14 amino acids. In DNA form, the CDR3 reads TGTGCCAGCAGTCCAGGGGGTATGAACACTGAAGCTTTCTTT. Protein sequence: CASSPGGMNTEAFF.